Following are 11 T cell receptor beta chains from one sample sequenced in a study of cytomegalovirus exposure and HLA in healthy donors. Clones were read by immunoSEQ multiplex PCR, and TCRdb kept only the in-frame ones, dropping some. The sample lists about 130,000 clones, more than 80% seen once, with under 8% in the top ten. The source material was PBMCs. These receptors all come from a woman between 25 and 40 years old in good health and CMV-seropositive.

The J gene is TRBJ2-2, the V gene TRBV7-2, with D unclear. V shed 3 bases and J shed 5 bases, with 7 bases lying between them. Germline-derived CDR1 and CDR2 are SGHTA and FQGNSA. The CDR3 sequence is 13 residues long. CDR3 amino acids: CASSFSGTGELFF. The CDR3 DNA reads TGTGCCAGCAGCTTTTCCGGGACCGGGGAGCTGTTTTTT.

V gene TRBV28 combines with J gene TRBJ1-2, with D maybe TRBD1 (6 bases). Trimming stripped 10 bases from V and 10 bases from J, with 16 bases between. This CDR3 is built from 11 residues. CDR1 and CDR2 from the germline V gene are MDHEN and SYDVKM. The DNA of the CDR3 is TGTGCCACACGCCGAGGGACACCCTACACCTTC. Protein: CATRRGTPYTF.

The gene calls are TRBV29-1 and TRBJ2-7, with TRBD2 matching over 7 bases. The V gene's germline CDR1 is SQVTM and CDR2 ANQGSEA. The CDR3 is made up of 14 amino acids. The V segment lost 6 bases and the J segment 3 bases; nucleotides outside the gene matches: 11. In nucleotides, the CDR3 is TGCAGCGTCGGTGGGGGGGAAAAAGGCTACGAGCAGTACTTC. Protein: CSVGGGEKGYEQYF.

The CDR3 sequence is CASSSHTGTAYNEQFF. CDR3 in DNA: TGTGCCAGCAGTTCCCACACCGGGACTGCCTACAATGAGCAGTTCTTC. V gene TRBV6-5 combines with J gene TRBJ2-1, with a weak D call TRBD2 (6 bases). The V gene's germline CDR1 is MNHEY and CDR2 SVGAGI. Trimming took 4 bases from V and 2 from J, leaving 15 bases between them. The CDR3 contains 16 residues.

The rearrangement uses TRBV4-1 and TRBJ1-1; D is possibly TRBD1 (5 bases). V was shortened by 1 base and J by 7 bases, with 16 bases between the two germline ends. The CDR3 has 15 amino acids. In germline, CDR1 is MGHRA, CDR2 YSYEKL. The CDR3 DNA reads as TGCGCCAGCAGCCAAGTGGGGGGGATATGGGGTGAAGCTTTCTTT. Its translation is CASSQVGGIWGEAFF.

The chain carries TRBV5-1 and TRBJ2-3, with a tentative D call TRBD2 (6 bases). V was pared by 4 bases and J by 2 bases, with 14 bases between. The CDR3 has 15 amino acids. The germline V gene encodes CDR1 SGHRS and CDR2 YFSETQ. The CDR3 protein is CASSQSSGYTDTQYF. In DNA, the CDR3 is TGCGCCAGCAGCCAAAGTAGCGGATACACAGATACGCAGTATTTT.

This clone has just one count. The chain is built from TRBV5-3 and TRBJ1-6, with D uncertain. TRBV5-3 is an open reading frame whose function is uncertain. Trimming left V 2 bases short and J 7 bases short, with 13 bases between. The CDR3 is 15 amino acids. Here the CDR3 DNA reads TGTGCCAGAAGCTTATGTATCGGGAGGAATTCACCCCTCCACTTT. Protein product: CARSLCIGRNSPLHF.

The CDR3 bases are TGCGCCAGCAGCTTCGATAGCGGGAGGGCGTACGAGCAGTACTTC. The encoded protein is CASSFDSGRAYEQYF. The V call is TRBV5-1, the J call TRBJ2-7; 11 nucleotides align to TRBD2. CDR3 length: 15 residues. V shed 2 bases and J 4 bases; nucleotides not matched to a gene: 5. Germline CDR1 is SGHRS and CDR2 is YFSETQ.

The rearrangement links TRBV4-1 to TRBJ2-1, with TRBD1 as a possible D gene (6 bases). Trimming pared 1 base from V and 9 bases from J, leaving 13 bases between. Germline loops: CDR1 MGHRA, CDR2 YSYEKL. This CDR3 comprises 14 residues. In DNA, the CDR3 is TGCGCCAGCAGCCAAGGGCCGGGACACGCTGAGCAGTTCTTC. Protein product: CASSQGPGHAEQFF.

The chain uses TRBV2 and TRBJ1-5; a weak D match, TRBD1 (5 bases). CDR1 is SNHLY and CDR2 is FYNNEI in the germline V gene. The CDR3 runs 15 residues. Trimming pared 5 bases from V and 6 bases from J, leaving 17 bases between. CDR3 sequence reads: CASSLKQGWGQPQHF. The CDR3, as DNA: TGTGCCAGCAGTCTAAAGCAGGGTTGGGGTCAGCCCCAGCATTTT.

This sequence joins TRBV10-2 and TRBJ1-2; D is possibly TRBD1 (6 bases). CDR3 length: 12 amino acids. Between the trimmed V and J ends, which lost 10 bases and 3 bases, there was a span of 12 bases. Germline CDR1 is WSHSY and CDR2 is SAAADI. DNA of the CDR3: TGCGCCACCCGGGACACCTACTATGGCTACACCTTC. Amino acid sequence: CATRDTYYGYTF.